The rows below give T cell receptor beta chains drawn from one sample of a study of graft-versus-host responses after intestinal transplantation. Produced via immunoSEQ multiplex PCR; TCRdb's table is partial and in-frame only. The sample yields about 85,000 clones, about four fifths seen once. These receptors have no known antigen. This specimen consisted of unstimulated CD8+ T cells sorted from spleen or lymph node cells, obtained before intestinal transplant. The origin of the receptors is a human donor who received an intestinal transplant. Each CDR3 is given with its conserved first and last residue. A D gene is named only where the DNA matches it firmly. The size of a clone is reported for some rows only, either as once, few or many, or as a class for expanded clones.

d_gene	v_gene	j_gene	abundance	CDR3aa	CDR3nt
.	TRBV5-1	TRBJ1-2	.	CASSLASGAYGYTF	TGCGCCAGCAGCTTGGCATCCGGGGCCTACGGCTACACCTTC
.	TRBV6-5	TRBJ1-5	few	CASSYSLGNQPQHF	TGTGCCAGCAGTTACTCTTTGGGCAATCAGCCCCAGCATTTT
TRBD2	TRBV10-3	TRBJ2-3	.	CAIGASGSNTDTQYF	TGTGCCATCGGAGCTAGCGGGTCGAACACAGATACGCAGTATTTT
.	TRBV6-5	TRBJ2-7	.	CASSAVGPSYEQYF	TGTGCCAGCAGCGCGGTGGGGCCTTCCTACGAGCAGTACTTC
TRBD1	TRBV19	TRBJ2-1	.	CASSISGQPYNEQFF	TGTGCCAGTAGTATCTCGGGACAGCCATACAATGAGCAGTTCTTC
TRBD1	TRBV9	TRBJ1-4	.	CASSNQGGLATNEKLFF	TGTGCCAGCAGCAACCAGGGGGGCCTTGCAACTAATGAAAAACTGTTTTTT
.	TRBV19	TRBJ2-7	.	CASSIRDNSYEQYF	TGTGCCAGTAGTATCCGGGACAACTCCTACGAGCAGTACTTC
.	TRBV7-7	TRBJ2-4	once	CASSLGAGSIQYF	TGTGCTAGCAGCTTAGGTGCAGGGAGCATTCAGTACTTC
.	TRBV6-1	TRBJ2-5	.	CASSYLGQETQYF	TGTGCCAGCAGTTATCTGGGACAAGAGACCCAGTACTTC
.	TRBV6-5	TRBJ1-1	.	CASSLGGYAFF	TGTGCCAGCAGCTTGGGGGGGTACGCTTTCTTT
TRBD2	TRBV5-4	TRBJ2-3	.	CASSLEAGGYTDTQYF	TGTGCCAGCAGCTTGGAGGCCGGGGGGTACACAGATACGCAGTATTTT
TRBD2	TRBV15	TRBJ2-1	.	CATSLLPLLAGGHEQFF	TGTGCCACCAGCCTTCTTCCCCTACTAGCGGGGGGACATGAGCAGTTCTTC
.	TRBV2	TRBJ1-1	.	CASSEGDMNTEAFF	TGTGCCAGCAGTGAAGGGGATATGAACACTGAAGCTTTCTTT
.	TRBV28	TRBJ2-7	.	CASSLNYEQYF	TGTGCCAGCAGTTTAAACTACGAGCAGTACTTC
.	TRBV7-9	TRBJ2-7	.	CASSSQNYEQYF	TGTGCCAGCAGCTCCCAGAACTACGAGCAGTACTTC
.	TRBV6-5	TRBJ2-2	few	CASTPNSFTGELFF	TGTGCCAGCACCCCAAACAGCTTCACCGGGGAGCTGTTTTTT
TRBD2	TRBV28	TRBJ2-7	few	CASSPPPREGPLSYEQYF	TGTGCCAGCAGCCCCCCCCCGCGGGAGGGCCCCCTTTCCTACGAGCAGTACTTC
TRBD1	TRBV6-5	TRBJ1-2	large	CASSGTGGYGYTF	TGTGCCAGCAGTGGGACAGGGGGCTATGGCTACACCTTC
TRBD1	TRBV15	TRBJ1-4	.	CATSRGEGRGDEKLFF	TGTGCCACCAGCAGAGGAGAGGGCAGGGGGGATGAAAAACTGTTTTTT
.	TRBV28	TRBJ1-1	.	CASSLMDTLGRNTEAFF	TGTGCCAGCAGTTTAATGGACACCTTAGGGAGGAACACTGAAGCTTTCTTT
TRBD2	TRBV4-2	TRBJ2-7	.	CASSPGLAYEQYF	TGTGCCAGCAGCCCGGGACTAGCTTACGAGCAGTACTTC
.	TRBV5-7	TRBJ1-4	.	CASSLRVGREKLFF	TGTGCCAGCAGCTTGAGGGTAGGCCGGGAAAAACTGTTTTTT
.	TRBV5-1	TRBJ1-5	.	CASSFFPGIDQPQHF	TGCGCCAGCAGCTTTTTCCCCGGGATCGATCAGCCCCAGCATTTT
TRBD2	TRBV6-1	TRBJ2-7	.	CASSGTSVDYEQYF	TGTGCCAGCAGCGGGACTAGCGTAGACTACGAGCAGTACTTC
TRBD1	TRBV29-1	TRBJ2-5	.	CSVEWDSEPIEETQYF	TGCAGCGTTGAATGGGACAGCGAACCCATTGAAGAGACCCAGTACTTC
.	TRBV2	TRBJ1-1	.	CASSEAPTEAFF	TGTGCCAGCAGTGAAGCGCCTACTGAAGCTTTCTTT
.	TRBV5-1	TRBJ2-3	.	CASSLVGRLHEDTQYF	TGCGCCAGCAGCTTGGTAGGCAGGCTTCATGAAGATACGCAGTATTTT
.	TRBV4-2	TRBJ2-1	.	CASSQGPKFRGGDEQFF	TGTGCCAGCAGCCAAGGGCCCAAATTTAGGGGTGGTGATGAGCAGTTCTTC
TRBD2	TRBV7-3	TRBJ2-1	once	CASSPSGGAEEQFF	TGTGCCAGCAGCCCTAGCGGGGGGGCCGAGGAGCAGTTCTTC
.	TRBV6-1	TRBJ2-7	.	CASSETGYYEQYF	TGTGCCAGCAGTGAAACAGGTTACTACGAGCAGTACTTC